These 20 T cell receptor beta chains share one sample of origin, sequenced in a study of cytotoxic CD8 clonotypes in ibrutinib-treated CLL (dated by TCRdb to the early 2020s). This sample's time point label indicates: roughly 12 months on ibrutinib. Libraries were constructed by the immunoSEQ multiplex PCR assay. This immuneACCESS table, as held by TCRdb, lists in-frame sequences with V and J called but not all clones. Of the missing ones, under half trace to an unresolved V gene in checked studies; the others have no known cause. The sample profile shows 40,000 or so clones; more than 60% of them were found once. Roughly 14% of the sample is taken by the ten largest. This sample comprised PBMCs, obtained after 12 months of ibrutinib treatment. The receptors originated from a human donor with chronic lymphocytic leukemia.

The chain links TRBV6-5 to TRBJ2-1; D tentatively fits TRBD1 or TRBD2 (5 bases each). Trimming left V 2 bases short and J 3 bases short, with 8 bases between. The CDR3 contains 14 residues. CDR1 and CDR2 from the germline V gene are MNHEY and SVGAGI. CDR3 in amino acids: CASSYGGGYNEQFF. The CDR3 region has the DNA TGTGCCAGCAGTTACGGGGGTGGCTACAATGAGCAGTTCTTC.

V usage is TRBV6-1 and J usage is TRBJ1-2; TRBD1 is a possible D gene (6 bases). Trimming took 7 bases from V and 8 from J, leaving 17 bases between them. CDR1 MNHNS and CDR2 SASEGT come from the germline V gene. CDR3 length: 13 residues. This chain's CDR3 is CASKFLRGGGYTF. In DNA form, the CDR3 reads TGTGCCAGCAAATTTCTCAGGGGAGGCGGCTACACCTTC.

In this sample, this clone turned up a few times. This rearrangement joins TRBV21-1 to TRBJ2-4; TRBD2, the table's D call, lacks a check against the DNA. TRBV21-1 counts as a pseudogene. The CDR3 runs to 16 residues. In DNA form, the CDR3 reads TGTGCCAGCAGCACGAGAGGTATGATAACCAAAAACATTCAGTACTTC. Encoded protein: CASSTRGMITKNIQYF.

The chain combines TRBV19 with TRBJ2-1; weak D call: TRBD1 (5 bases). CDR1 and CDR2 from the germline V gene are LNHDA and SQIVND (reference sequence). The CDR3 length is 15 residues. Trimming stripped 4 bases from V and 0 bases from J, with 10 bases between. CDR3 region: CASSNTGSSYNEQFF. CDR3 nucleotides: TGTGCCAGTAGTAACACAGGTAGCTCCTACAATGAGCAGTTCTTC.

This clone turned up a few times. The chain employs TRBV9 and TRBJ1-4; D not resolved. This CDR3 comprises 14 residues. From germline, CDR1 is SGDLS and CDR2 YYNGEE. V gave up 4 bases and J gave up 8 bases, with 15 bases separating them. CDR3 region: CASSPGLSTEKLFF. CDR3 bases: TGTGCCAGCAGCCCCGGACTGAGTACGGAAAAACTGTTTTTT.

The genes are TRBV5-1 and TRBJ2-5; D is unclear. In germline, CDR1 is SGHRS, CDR2 YFSETQ. This CDR3 is built from 13 residues. The V end lost 0 bases, the J end lost 3 bases, and 6 bases lay between the germline ends. The CDR3 nucleotides read TGCGCCAGCAGCTTGGGGCAGAAAGAGACCCAGTACTTC. Amino acid sequence: CASSLGQKETQYF.

This clone was seen more than once but under ten times. The CDR3 nucleotides are TGTGCCAGCAGTGGGCCGGGACAGGGGGCCGGGGAGCTGTTTTTT. It translates to CASSGPGQGAGELFF. This sequence joins TRBV2 and TRBJ2-2; 11 bases line up with TRBD1. The length of the CDR3 is 15 residues. Germline V lookup: CDR1 SNHLY, CDR2 FYNNEI. With 4 bases clipped from V and 6 bases from J, the junction kept 4 bases outside the gene matches.

V gene TRBV11-2 combines with J gene TRBJ2-3, with 9 bases that match TRBD2. Per the germline V gene, CDR1 is SGHAT and CDR2 is FQNNGV. V gave up 1 base and J gave up 0 bases; unmatched junction bases: 5. The CDR3 is made up of 17 amino acids. Here the CDR3 reads CASSLAASGASTDTQYF. The CDR3 DNA reads as TGTGCCAGCAGCTTAGCGGCTAGCGGGGCAAGCACAGATACGCAGTATTTT.

V is TRBV5-4 and J is TRBJ2-7, with 11 nucleotides matching TRBD1. V dropped 2 bases and J dropped 2; count of bases not matched to a gene: 6. The V gene's germline CDR1 is SGHNT and CDR2 YYREEE (reference sequence). The CDR3 contains 16 residues. CDR3 loop: CASSLGTGGLAYEQYF. In DNA, the CDR3 is TGTGCCAGCAGCTTAGGGACAGGGGGACTGGCCTACGAGCAGTACTTC.

This chain joins TRBV19 and TRBJ2-1; D possibly corresponds to TRBD2 (6 bases). CDR3 length: 15 residues. Germline V gene sequence: CDR1 LNHDA, CDR2 SQIVND (reference sequence). The V end lost 5 bases, the J end lost 6 bases, and 17 bases lay between the germline ends. For the CDR3, the DNA is TGTGCCAGTAGTCCAGCCCCGGCTAGCGCCAATGAGCAGTTCTTC. Translating gives CASSPAPASANEQFF.

The V and J genes are TRBV27 and TRBJ2-7; 7 bases are shared with TRBD1. CDR1 and CDR2 from the germline V gene are MNHEY and SMNVEV (reference sequence). CDR3 size: 14 residues. Germline trimming cut 3 bases from V and 4 bases from J; bases unmatched to any gene: 6. The CDR3, as DNA: TGTGCCAGCAGTTTGAAGGGGGACAGTTACGAGCAGTACTTC. Translation: CASSLKGDSYEQYF.

This rearrangement joins TRBV9 to TRBJ2-3; D is unclear. The CDR3 has 14 amino acids. V dropped 3 bases and J dropped 2 bases, with 10 bases sitting between them. Germline CDR1 is SGDLS and CDR2 is YYNGEE. This CDR3 reads CASSEGSLTDTQYF. CDR3 sequence (DNA): TGTGCCAGCAGCGAGGGCAGCCTCACAGATACGCAGTATTTT.

In this sample, this clone turned up once. This chain joins TRBV7-2 and TRBJ1-1; D is possibly TRBD1 (5 bases). The germline V gene encodes CDR1 SGHTA and CDR2 FQGNSA. The CDR3 runs 15 residues. Between the trimmed V and J ends, which lost 0 bases and 0 bases, there was a span of 8 bases. The CDR3 loop reads CASSLAPGMNTEAFF. CDR3 nucleotide sequence: TGTGCCAGCAGCTTAGCTCCAGGGATGAACACTGAAGCTTTCTTT.

The rearrangement joins TRBV29-1 to TRBJ2-6; 8 positions match TRBD1. Germline V gene sequence: CDR1 SQVTM, CDR2 ANQGSEA. This CDR3 has 14 amino acids. V dropped 3 bases and J dropped 4; count of bases not matched to a gene: 2. The CDR3 region has the DNA TGCAGCGTTGAGACAGGGGCAGGGGCCAACGTCCTGACTTTC. Translating it yields CSVETGAGANVLTF.

Here the CDR3 DNA reads TGTGCCAGCAGTCTAGCGGGAGGGAGCACAGATACGCAGTATTTT. Its translation: CASSLAGGSTDTQYF. J is TRBJ2-3 and V is TRBV11-3, with 12 bases that match TRBD2. In germline, CDR1 is SGHNT, CDR2 YENEEA. The CDR3 has 15 amino acids. V was pared by 6 bases and J by 0 bases, with 1 base of the junction left unmatched.

The V call is TRBV5-1, the J call TRBJ2-5, with TRBD1 matching over 7 bases. The V and J ends lost 0 bases and 5 bases, in that order; junction bases with no gene match: 10. CDR1 is SGHRS and CDR2 is YFSETQ in the germline V gene. This CDR3 comprises 16 residues. CDR3 sequence (DNA): TGCGCCAGCAGCTTGGGCCCTCCGACAGGGTTGGAGACCCAGTACTTC. Translating it yields CASSLGPPTGLETQYF.

This clone has only a few counts. This chain links TRBV7-2 with TRBJ2-2; TRBD2 matches 12 bases. The CDR3 covers 16 residues. J gave up 2 bases and V 7 bases, and 5 bases lay outside the gene matches. In germline, CDR1 is SGHTA, CDR2 FQGNSA. CDR3 protein: CASTIGLAGNTGELFF. DNA for the CDR3: TGTGCCAGCACCATAGGACTAGCGGGAAACACCGGGGAGCTGTTTTTT.

The chain joins TRBV5-4 to TRBJ2-4; D gene ambiguous. CDR1 SGHNT and CDR2 YYREEE come from the germline V gene (reference sequence). This CDR3 comprises 13 residues. V dropped 2 bases and J dropped 9 bases, with 12 bases sitting between them. Here the CDR3 DNA reads TGTGCCAGCAGCTTAAATGCGGAACTCATTCAGTACTTC. Protein sequence: CASSLNAELIQYF.

This rearrangement joins TRBV6-5 to TRBJ1-4; 9 bases agree with TRBD1. V lost 5 bases, J lost 5 bases, and 6 bases stayed unmatched. CDR1 and CDR2 from the germline V gene are MNHEY and SVGAGI. This CDR3 is built from 15 residues. In nucleotides, the CDR3 is TGTGCCAGCAGTCGCTCACAGGGGGCGAATGAAAAACTGTTTTTT. It codes for CASSRSQGANEKLFF.

The CDR3 region is CASSQRTGRQHF. The CDR3 region has the DNA TGTGCCAGCAGTCAACGGACAGGTAGGCAGCATTTT. The V call is TRBV6-5, the J call TRBJ1-5; 7 bases are shared with TRBD1. The CDR3 length is 12 residues. Germline V gives CDR1 MNHEY, CDR2 SVGAGI. The trim removed 5 bases at V and 13 bases at J, leaving 8 bases unmatched.